This entry describes one T cell receptor (beta chain). The antigen is undetermined. TCRdb's copy holds only in-frame clones and misses some; the assay was immunoSEQ multiplex PCR. This table holds over 50,000 clones, around 83% found once. This record comes from a study of OX40 agonist ivuxolimab in advanced cancers. General study findings and limits: At doses 0.1 to 3.0 mg/kg, CD4+ and CD8+ clones expanded.

Germline lookup yields CDR1 MNHEY and CDR2 SVGAGI. There are 15 residues in the CDR3. Trimming removed 0 bases at V and 0 bases at J, with 9 bases between. The chain carries TRBV6-5 and TRBJ2-7, with D unclear. The material was CD4+ or CD8+ T cells sorted from blood, obtained in a trial of the OX40 agonist ivuxolimab. This TCR was sampled from an adult with an advanced solid tumor such as melanoma, head and neck, liver or kidney cancer. The chain's CDR3 is CASSYSGKNSYEQYF. The CDR3 DNA reads TGTGCCAGCAGTTACTCCGGTAAAAACTCCTACGAGCAGTACTTC.